This T cell receptor (beta chain) comes out of a study of T cells expressing NK-cell markers. Study as a whole: The sequencing cohort of eight donors included seven HCMV-seropositive individuals and one seronegative individual.

From germline, CDR1 is DFQATT and CDR2 SNEGSKA (reference sequence). The CDR3 covers 17 residues. Following a re-call of the 5' RACE reads, TCRdb has one entry per CDR3 protein and lacks DNA. The sample is made up of about half a million distinct CDR3 sequences, and the top ten hold approximately 1.4% of it. Sequencing was done on a sample of blood T cells: a sorted CD56 or NKG2C T cell subset, CD4+ or CD8+ T cells, or bulk PBMC T cells (not recorded which). This sequence joins TRBV20-1 and TRBJ2-5; there is no DNA to check the TCRdb D call of TRBD2. This clonotype was obtained from a woman aged 45-65 years in good health. The CDR3 reads CSASLLAGEGWKETQYF.